This record looks at one T cell receptor beta chain sequence and its context. Its antigen remains unknown. The sample belongs to a study of T cell responses to AZD1222 COVID-19 vaccine. General observations from the study: Spike-specific TCRs gained breadth and depth after people received two AZD1222 doses. Donors skewed white British and female; clonal diversity was possibly underestimated. CD4 TCRs covered the whole spike, strongest at regions 160-218 and 743-854.

The data were produced by immunoSEQ multiplex PCR, yet TCRdb's version contains in-frame clones alone and is incomplete. The sample has about 150,000 clones; roughly nine tenths are singletons. The source of this sequence is an adult who received the AZD1222 COVID-19 vaccine. The sequencing used peripheral blood, collected 28 days after the second AZD1222 dose.

In DNA form, the CDR3 reads TGTGCCAGCAGTTTATCCTACAGGGTTGAGAACGAGCAGTACTTC. It translates to CASSLSYRVENEQYF. The genes are TRBV27 and TRBJ2-7; D is possibly TRBD1 (6 bases). The germline V gene encodes CDR1 MNHEY and CDR2 SMNVEV (reference sequence). The CDR3 runs to 15 residues. V was cut by 0 bases and J by 5 bases, with 14 bases left in between.